This T cell receptor beta chain came from a study of T cell changes during pregnancy in multiple sclerosis. The CDR3 totals 15 residues. Germline trimming cut 5 bases from V and 6 bases from J; bases unmatched to any gene: 9. CDR1 is SSHAT and CDR2 is FNYEAQ in the germline V gene (reference sequence). Assay used: immunoSEQ multiplex PCR; TCRdb lists only in-frame clones, some missing. The sample yields about 67,000 clones, 91% seen once. The sample here was peripheral blood, taken in the second trimester of pregnancy. The genes are TRBV7-7 and TRBJ2-1; 8 bases map to TRBD2. This TCR derives from a female donor with multiple sclerosis, enrolled in a pregnancy study. CDR3 sequence: CASSAGTSGVNEQFF. CDR3 coding DNA: TGTGCCAGCAGCGCCGGGACTAGTGGGGTCAATGAGCAGTTCTTC.